This T cell receptor (beta chain) was captured in a study of cytomegalovirus exposure and HLA in healthy donors. Overall study results and limits: With later analysis, a missense DCLRE1C variant became linked to TCR beta V- and J-gene trimming.

This clone was seen only a few times. Its matching antigen is unknown. PCR amplification relied on 60 Vbeta primers (plus 13 Jbeta primers). TCRdb's table, derived via immunoSEQ multiplex PCR, lists solely in-frame clones and lacks some. This sample has around 110,000 clones, with around four fifths found just once. From germline, CDR1 is SEHNR and CDR2 FQNEAQ (reference sequence). V was clipped by 3 bases and J by 1 base, with 3 bases between them. The CDR3 has 12 amino acids. This sequence originates from a man under 40 in good health and CMV-seronegative. Sequencing was carried out using PBMCs. This chain joins TRBV7-9 and TRBJ1-2; no firm D call. CDR3 DNA: TGTGCCAGCAGCTTCATTAACTATGGCTACACCTTC. Protein product: CASSFINYGYTF.